This T cell receptor (beta chain) was captured in a study of regulatory T cells in long-lasting Graves disease. This clonotype was picked up a small number of times. Documented time point: persistent/refractory GD, antithyroid drugs over 5 years with positive TRAb. With RNA extracted from PBMCs as input, the TCR library was made. Patients came through an endocrinology department, and that department was in Xi'an, China. Peripheral blood, approximately 9 milliliters per patient, was collected in EDTA tubes. With iRepertoire HTBI primers and Arm-PCR of CDR3 regions, TCR beta libraries were built. Each CDR3 protein is one row after TCRdb ran MiXCR on the multiplex PCR reads. The data contain about 290,000 distinct CDR3 sequences, 22% of them singletons. CDR3 length: 17 amino acids. V lost 5 bases and J 0 bases, leaving 17 bases between the germline ends. Germline V gives CDR1 MNHEY, CDR2 SMNVEV (reference sequence).

This clonotype was obtained from a female donor with Graves disease. The chain joins TRBV27 to TRBJ1-5, with D hard to call. Source: peripheral blood mononuclear cells (PBMCs), taken when the disease was refractory, from a patient treated with antithyroid drugs. The CDR3 loop reads CASSLYSSGYSNQPQHF. DNA for the CDR3: TGTGCCAGCAGTCTTTATTCTTCAGGTTATAGCAATCAGCCCCAGCATTTT.